This T cell receptor beta chain was captured by sequencing in a study of T cells after yellow fever vaccination. TCRdb analysed the 5' RACE reads with MiXCR anew, one entry per CDR3 protein. The table has approximately 580,000 distinct CDR3 sequences, roughly a sixth seen once; the top ten hold around a sixth. V shed 2 bases and J shed 2 bases, with 6 bases lying between them. The CDR3 extends over 13 amino acids. The chain carries TRBV12-3 or TRBV12-4 and TRBJ1-2; D is ambiguous. This material consisted of PBMCs, taken 5 days after the first yellow fever vaccination. The clonotype was recovered from a young man who received the YFV17D yellow fever vaccine. The CDR3 sequence: CASSLIQNYGYTF. The CDR3 region has the DNA TGTGCCAGCAGTTTAATTCAGAACTATGGCTACACCTTC.